This T cell receptor beta chain was recorded in a study of cytomegalovirus exposure and HLA in healthy donors. General study results and limits: A later analysis linked a missense DCLRE1C variant to TCR beta V- and J-gene trimming.

Likely unrecorded immune exposures existed in these nominally healthy donors. This clone appeared a few times. Its specificity is not known. The V gene lost 0 bases and the J gene lost 1 base, with 15 bases spanning the gap. Germline V gene lookup returns CDR1 MGHRA and CDR2 YSYEKL. The CDR3 spans 17 residues. PCR employed 60 Vbeta and 13 Jbeta primers. Using immunoSEQ multiplex PCR, the repertoire was profiled, and TCRdb retains in-frame clones only, with some absent. Counted here are about 92,000 clones, roughly 86% occurring once; the ten biggest clones make up 5.6%. Sample: PBMCs. The V gene is TRBV4-1, the J gene TRBJ1-1; D not certain. This clonotype was sampled from a young woman in good health and CMV-seropositive. The CDR3 region has the DNA TGCGCCAGCAGCCAAGACGGGTATCGAGTCCAGAACACTGAAGCTTTCTTT. Amino acid sequence: CASSQDGYRVQNTEAFF.